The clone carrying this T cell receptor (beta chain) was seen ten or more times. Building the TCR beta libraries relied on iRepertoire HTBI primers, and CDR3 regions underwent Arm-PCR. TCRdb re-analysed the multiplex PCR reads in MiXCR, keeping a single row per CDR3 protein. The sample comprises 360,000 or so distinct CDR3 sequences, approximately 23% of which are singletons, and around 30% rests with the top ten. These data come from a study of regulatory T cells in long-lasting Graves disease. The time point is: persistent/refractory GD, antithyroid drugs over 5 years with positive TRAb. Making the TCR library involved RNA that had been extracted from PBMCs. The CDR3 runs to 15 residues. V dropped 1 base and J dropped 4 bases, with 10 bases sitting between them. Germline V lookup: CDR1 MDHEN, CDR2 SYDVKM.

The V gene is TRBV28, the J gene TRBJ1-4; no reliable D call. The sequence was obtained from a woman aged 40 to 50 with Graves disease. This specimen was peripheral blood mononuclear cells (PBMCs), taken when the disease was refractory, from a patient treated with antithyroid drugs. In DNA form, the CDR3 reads TGTGCCAGCAGTTTATCATGGGGAGTTAATGAAAAACTGTTTTTT. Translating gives CASSLSWGVNEKLFF. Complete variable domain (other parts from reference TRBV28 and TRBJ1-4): DVKVTQSSRYLVKRTGEKVFLECVQDMDHENMFWYRQDPGLGLRLIYFSYDVKMKEKGDIPEGYSVSREKKERFSLILESASTNQTSMYLCASSLSWGVNEKLFFGSGTQLSVL.